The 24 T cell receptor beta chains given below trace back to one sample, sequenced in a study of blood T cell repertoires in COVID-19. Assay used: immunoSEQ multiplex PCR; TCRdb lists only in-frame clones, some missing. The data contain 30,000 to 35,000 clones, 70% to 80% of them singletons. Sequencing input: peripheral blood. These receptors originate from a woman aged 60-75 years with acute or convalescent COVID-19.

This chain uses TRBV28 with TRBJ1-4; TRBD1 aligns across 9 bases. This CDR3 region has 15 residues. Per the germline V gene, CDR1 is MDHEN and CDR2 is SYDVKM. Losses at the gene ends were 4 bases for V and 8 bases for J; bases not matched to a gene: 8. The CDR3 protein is CASSSADRGGEKLFF. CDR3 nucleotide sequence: TGTGCCAGCAGTTCAGCGGACAGGGGTGGCGAAAAACTGTTTTTT.

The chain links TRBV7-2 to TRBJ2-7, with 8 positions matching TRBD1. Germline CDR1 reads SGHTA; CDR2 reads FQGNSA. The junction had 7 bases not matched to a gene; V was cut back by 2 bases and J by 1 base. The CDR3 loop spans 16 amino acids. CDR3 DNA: TGTGCCAGCAGCTTAATGAGACAGGGGCCTTCCTACGAGCAGTACTTC. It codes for CASSLMRQGPSYEQYF. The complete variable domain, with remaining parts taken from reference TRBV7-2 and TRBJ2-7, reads GAGVSQSPSNKVTEKGKDVELRCDPISGHTALYWYRQSLGQGLEFLIYFQGNSAPDKSGLPSDRFSAERTGGSVSTLTIQRTQQEDSAVYLCASSLMRQGPSYEQYFGPGTRLTVT.

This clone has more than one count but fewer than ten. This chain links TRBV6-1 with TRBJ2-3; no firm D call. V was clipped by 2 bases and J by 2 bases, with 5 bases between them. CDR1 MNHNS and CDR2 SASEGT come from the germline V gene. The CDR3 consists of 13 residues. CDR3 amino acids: CASSEHYTDTQYF. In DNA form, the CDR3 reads TGTGCCAGCAGTGAACACTACACAGATACGCAGTATTTT.

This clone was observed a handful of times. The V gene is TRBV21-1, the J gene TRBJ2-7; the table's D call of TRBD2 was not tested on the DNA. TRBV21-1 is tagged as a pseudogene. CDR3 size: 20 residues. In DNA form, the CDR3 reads TGTGCCAGCAGCAAAGTCCCTGTGACTAGCGACCCAGGGAGCTCCTACGAGCAGTACTTC. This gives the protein CASSKVPVTSDPGSSYEQYF.

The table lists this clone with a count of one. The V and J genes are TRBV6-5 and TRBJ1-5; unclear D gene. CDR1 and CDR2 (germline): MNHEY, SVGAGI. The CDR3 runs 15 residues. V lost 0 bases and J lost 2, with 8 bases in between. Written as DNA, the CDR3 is TGTGCCAGCAGTTACTCACCCAGCGGCAATCAGCCCCAGCATTTT. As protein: CASSYSPSGNQPQHF.

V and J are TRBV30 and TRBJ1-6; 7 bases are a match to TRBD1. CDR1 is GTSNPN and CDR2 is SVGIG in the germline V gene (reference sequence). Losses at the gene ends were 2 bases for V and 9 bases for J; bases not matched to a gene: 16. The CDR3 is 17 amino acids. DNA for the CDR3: TGTGCCTGGAGTCCCACCGTCGGAGGGGGCCCCGGTTCACCCCTCCACTTT. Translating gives CAWSPTVGGGPGSPLHF.

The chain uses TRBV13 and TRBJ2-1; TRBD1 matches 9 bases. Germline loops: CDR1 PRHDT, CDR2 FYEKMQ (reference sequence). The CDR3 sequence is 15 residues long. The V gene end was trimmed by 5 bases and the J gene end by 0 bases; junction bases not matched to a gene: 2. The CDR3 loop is CASSPDRGSYNEQFF. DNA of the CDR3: TGTGCCAGCAGCCCGGACAGGGGCTCCTACAATGAGCAGTTCTTC.

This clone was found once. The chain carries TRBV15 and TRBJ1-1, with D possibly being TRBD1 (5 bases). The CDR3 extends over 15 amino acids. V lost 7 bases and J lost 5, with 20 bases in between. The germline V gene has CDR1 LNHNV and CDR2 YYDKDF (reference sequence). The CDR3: CATTPKLGGRTEAFF. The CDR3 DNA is TGTGCCACCACCCCCAAGTTGGGGGGGAGGACTGAAGCTTTCTTT.

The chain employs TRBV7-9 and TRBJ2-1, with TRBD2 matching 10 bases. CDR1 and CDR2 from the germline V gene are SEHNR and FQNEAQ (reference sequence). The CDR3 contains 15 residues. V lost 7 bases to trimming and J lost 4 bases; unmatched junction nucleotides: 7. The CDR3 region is CASNLALAGYNEQFF. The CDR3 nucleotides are TGTGCCAGCAACTTGGCACTAGCGGGGTACAATGAGCAGTTCTTC.

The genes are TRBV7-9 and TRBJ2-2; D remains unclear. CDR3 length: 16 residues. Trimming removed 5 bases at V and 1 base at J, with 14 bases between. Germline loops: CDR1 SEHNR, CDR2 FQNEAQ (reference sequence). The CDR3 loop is CASSASPAGNTGELFF. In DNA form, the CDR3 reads TGTGCCAGCAGCGCAAGCCCGGCAGGGAACACCGGGGAGCTGTTTTTT.

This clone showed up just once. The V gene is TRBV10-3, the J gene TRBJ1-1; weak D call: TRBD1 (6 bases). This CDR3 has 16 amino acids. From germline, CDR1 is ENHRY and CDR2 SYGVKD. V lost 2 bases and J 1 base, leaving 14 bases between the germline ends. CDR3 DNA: TGTGCCATCAGTGAGGTCAGGGGCTCGGGGAACACTGAAGCTTTCTTT. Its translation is CAISEVRGSGNTEAFF.

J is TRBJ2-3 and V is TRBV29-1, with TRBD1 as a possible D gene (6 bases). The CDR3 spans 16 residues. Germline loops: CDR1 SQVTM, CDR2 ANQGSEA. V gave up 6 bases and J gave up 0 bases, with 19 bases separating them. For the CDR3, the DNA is TGCAGCGTAGTTCTTATGCAGGGGCCTAGCACAGATACGCAGTATTTT. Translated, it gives CSVVLMQGPSTDTQYF.

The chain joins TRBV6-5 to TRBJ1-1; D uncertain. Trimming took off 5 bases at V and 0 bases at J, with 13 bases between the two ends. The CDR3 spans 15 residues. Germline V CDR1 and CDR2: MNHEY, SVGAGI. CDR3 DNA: TGTGCCAGCAGTCCTCTGGCCGTGATGAACACTGAAGCTTTCTTT. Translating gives CASSPLAVMNTEAFF.

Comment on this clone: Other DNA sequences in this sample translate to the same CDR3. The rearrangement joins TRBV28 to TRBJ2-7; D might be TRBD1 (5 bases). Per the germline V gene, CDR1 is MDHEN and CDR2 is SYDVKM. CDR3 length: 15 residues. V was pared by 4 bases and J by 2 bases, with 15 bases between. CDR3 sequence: CASSWARDSPYEQYF. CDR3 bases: TGTGCCAGCAGTTGGGCCCGAGACAGCCCCTACGAGCAGTACTTC.

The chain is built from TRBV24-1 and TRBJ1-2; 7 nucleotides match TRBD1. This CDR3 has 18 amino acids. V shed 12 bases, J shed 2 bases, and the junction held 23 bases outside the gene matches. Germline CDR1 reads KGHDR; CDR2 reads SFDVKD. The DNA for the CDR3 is TGTGCCCCCTTTGGCGCTCGAAAAGTGCAGGGGGAGAACTATGGCTACACCTTC. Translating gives CAPFGARKVQGENYGYTF.

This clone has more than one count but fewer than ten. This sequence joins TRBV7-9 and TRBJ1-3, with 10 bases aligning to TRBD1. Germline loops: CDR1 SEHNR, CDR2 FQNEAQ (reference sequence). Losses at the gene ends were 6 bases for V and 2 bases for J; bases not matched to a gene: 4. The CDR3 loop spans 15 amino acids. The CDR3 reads CASRGQGFPGNTIYF. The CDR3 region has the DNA TGTGCCAGCAGGGGACAGGGGTTCCCTGGAAACACCATATATTTT.

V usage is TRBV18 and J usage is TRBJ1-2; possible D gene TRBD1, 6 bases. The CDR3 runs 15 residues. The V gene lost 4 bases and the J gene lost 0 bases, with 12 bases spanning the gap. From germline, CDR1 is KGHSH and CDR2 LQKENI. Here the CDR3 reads CASSLRTAANYGYTF. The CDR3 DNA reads TGTGCCAGCTCACTCCGGACAGCCGCTAACTATGGCTACACCTTC.

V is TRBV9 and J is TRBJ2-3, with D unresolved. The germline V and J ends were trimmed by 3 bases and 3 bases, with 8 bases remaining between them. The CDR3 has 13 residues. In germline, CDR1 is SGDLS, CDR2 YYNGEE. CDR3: CASSAGWTDTQYF. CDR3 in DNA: TGTGCCAGCAGCGCCGGGTGGACAGATACGCAGTATTTT.

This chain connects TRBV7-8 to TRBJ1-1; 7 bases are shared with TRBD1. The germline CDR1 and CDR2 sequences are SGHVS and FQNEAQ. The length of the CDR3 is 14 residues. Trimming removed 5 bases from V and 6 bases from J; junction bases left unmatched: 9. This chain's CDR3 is CASSPTGINAEAFF. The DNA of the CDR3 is TGTGCCAGCAGCCCGACAGGGATAAACGCTGAAGCTTTCTTT.

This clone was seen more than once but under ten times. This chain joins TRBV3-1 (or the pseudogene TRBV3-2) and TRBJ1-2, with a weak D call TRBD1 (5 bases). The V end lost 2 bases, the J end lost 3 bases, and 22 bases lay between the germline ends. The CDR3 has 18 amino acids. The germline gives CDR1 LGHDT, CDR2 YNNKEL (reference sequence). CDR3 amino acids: CASSQLTLGGVGYYGYTF. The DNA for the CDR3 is TGTGCCAGCAGCCAATTAACCCTGGGGGGGGTGGGATACTATGGCTACACCTTC.

The CDR3 region has the DNA TGTGCCAGCAGTTCTCGGGGTGAAGCTTTCTTT. It yields the protein CASSSRGEAFF. The chain is built from TRBV12-3 or TRBV12-4 and TRBJ1-1; D gene unclear. The ends were cut back, 4 bases at V and 7 bases at J, with 7 bases in the middle. This CDR3 is built from 11 residues.

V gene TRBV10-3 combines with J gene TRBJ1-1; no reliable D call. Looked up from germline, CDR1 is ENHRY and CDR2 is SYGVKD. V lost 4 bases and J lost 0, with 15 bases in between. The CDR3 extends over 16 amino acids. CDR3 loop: CAISGATGPMNTEAFF. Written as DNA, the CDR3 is TGTGCCATCAGTGGAGCGACGGGTCCCATGAACACTGAAGCTTTCTTT.

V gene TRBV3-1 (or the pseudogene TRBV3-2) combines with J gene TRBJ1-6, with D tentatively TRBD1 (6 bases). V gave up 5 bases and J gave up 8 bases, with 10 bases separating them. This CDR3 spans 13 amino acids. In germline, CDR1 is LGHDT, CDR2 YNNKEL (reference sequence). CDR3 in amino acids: CASSGTRDSPLHF. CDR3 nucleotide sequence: TGTGCCAGCAGCGGGACACGCGATTCACCCCTCCACTTT.

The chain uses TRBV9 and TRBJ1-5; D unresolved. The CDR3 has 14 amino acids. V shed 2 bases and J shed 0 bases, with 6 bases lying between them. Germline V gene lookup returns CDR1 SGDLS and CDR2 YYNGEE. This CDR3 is CASSVGSSNQPQHF. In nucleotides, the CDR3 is TGTGCCAGCAGCGTTGGCAGTAGCAATCAGCCCCAGCATTTT.